The 21 T cell receptor beta chains given below trace back to one sample, sequenced in a study of T-cell reconstitution after alpha-beta-depleted transplantation in children (dated by TCRdb to 2016 to 2017). Sample treatment or condition, as interpreted from the label and publication: allogeneic hematopoietic cell transplantation with graft depleted of TCRalphabeta T cells and CD19 B cells. The method behind the library was PCR. For sequencing, an Illumina HiSeq 2500 was employed. To normalize quantification of the TCRbeta repertoire, the TCR libraries were built with molecular barcoding that relied on unique molecular identifiers. TCRdb applied fastp at Q25 and MiXCR to the public reads, then kept only in-frame beta chains. CDR3 protein duplicates are merged, each entry listing the most common genes and DNA. This sample comprises approximately 500,000 distinct CDR3 sequences, 27% of them detected only once. 30% to 40% of the sample is in the top ten clones.

Source: PBMCs, taken before TCRalphabeta/CD19-depleted stem cell transplant. The receptors shown here come from a boy under three years old with Wiskott-Aldrich syndrome, due to receive a stem cell transplant.

This clonotype has only a few counts. This sequence joins TRBV5-1 and TRBJ2-7; 7 bases match TRBD2. The CDR3 is 14 residues long. The V gene's germline CDR1 is SGHRS and CDR2 YFSETQ. The V segment lost 5 bases and the J segment 3 bases; nucleotides outside the gene matches: 8. CDR3 sequence (DNA): TGCGCCAGCAGGAGAGGAGCGGGGAACTACGAGCAGTACTTC. Its protein is CASRRGAGNYEQYF.

This clonotype has a handful of counts. This CDR3 reads CASSLDGSDYNEQFF. The CDR3 DNA reads as TGTGCCAGCAGCTTAGATGGTTCGGACTACAATGAGCAGTTCTTC. The chain is built from TRBV7-2 and TRBJ2-1; unclear D gene. Germline CDR1 is SGHTA and CDR2 is FQGNSA. V was shortened by 1 base and J by 3 bases, with 10 bases between the two germline ends. The CDR3 is 15 residues long.

This clonotype was recorded a few times. J is TRBJ2-1 and V is TRBV6-1; 7 nucleotides match TRBD2. Germline CDR1 MNHNS, CDR2 SASEGT. Trimming cost V 6 bases and J 1 base; bases outside gene matches: 6. The CDR3 sequence is 15 residues long. The chain's CDR3 is CASSRPSGSYNEQFF. DNA for the CDR3: TGTGCCAGCAGCCGTCCTAGCGGTTCCTACAATGAGCAGTTCTTC.

Turning to this clonotype: Mismatch with germline at one junction end may stem from a read error. The chain has TRBV27 and TRBJ2-6; D might be TRBD1 (6 bases). The CDR3 contains 17 residues. Germline V gives CDR1 MNHEY, CDR2 SMNVEV (reference sequence). The CDR3 DNA sequence: TGTGCCAGCACCGCGGGTTTAGGGGGACCTGGGGCCAACGGCCTGACTTTC. Translating it yields CASTAGLGGPGANGLTF.

This clonotype turned up a few times. This chain joins TRBV5-1 and TRBJ1-5; D ambiguous. Trimming stripped 4 bases from V and 9 bases from J, with 14 bases between. Germline V gives CDR1 SGHRS, CDR2 YFSETQ. CDR3 size: 13 residues. The CDR3 loop reads CASSQDPWAPQHF. CDR3 nucleotides: TGCGCCAGCAGCCAAGACCCCTGGGCGCCCCAGCATTTT.

This clonotype has only a few counts. V gene TRBV20-1 combines with J gene TRBJ1-2; the D gene is possibly TRBD1 (5 bases). The V gene lost 3 bases and the J gene lost 3 bases, with 8 bases spanning the gap. The CDR3 extends over 12 amino acids. Germline V gives CDR1 DFQATT, CDR2 SNEGSKA (reference sequence). This CDR3 is CSARTADYGYTF. The CDR3 nucleotides are TGCAGTGCTAGGACAGCGGACTATGGCTACACCTTC.

The genes are TRBV5-1 and TRBJ1-4; D not certain. CDR1 and CDR2 (germline): SGHRS, YFSETQ. Trimming took off 0 bases at V and 8 bases at J, with 14 bases between the two ends. The CDR3 contains 15 residues. CDR3 protein: CASSLEAVNSEKLFF. As DNA, the CDR3 is TGCGCCAGCAGCTTGGAGGCGGTTAACTCGGAAAAACTGTTTTTT.

The V call is TRBV7-9, the J call TRBJ1-4; a possible D gene is TRBD1 (6 bases). The germline V gene encodes CDR1 SEHNR and CDR2 FQNEAQ (reference sequence). With 5 bases removed from V and 2 bases from J, the gap between germline ends came to 12 bases. This CDR3 has 15 amino acids. CDR3 DNA: TGTGCCAGCAGCGGAGGGGGAGGCACTAATGAAAAACTGTTTTTT. It yields the protein CASSGGGGTNEKLFF.

The gene calls are TRBV7-2 and TRBJ2-5, with D hard to call. The CDR3 has 16 residues. Germline-derived CDR1 and CDR2 are SGHTA and FQGNSA. Between the trimmed V and J ends, which lost 1 base and 0 bases, there was a span of 12 bases. The CDR3 DNA follows: TGTGCCAGCAGCTTAGTAGGCAGAACGTACCAAGAGACCCAGTACTTC. It codes for CASSLVGRTYQETQYF.

The gene calls are TRBV2 and TRBJ2-3, with D tentatively TRBD1 (6 bases). This CDR3 is 15 amino acids long. Per the germline V gene, CDR1 is SNHLY and CDR2 is FYNNEI. V was pared by 6 bases and J by 0 bases, with 13 bases between. The CDR3 DNA follows: TGTGCCAGCAGAACTGACAGGCGAAGCACAGATACGCAGTATTTT. Its translation: CASRTDRRSTDTQYF. Variable domain in full (rest from reference TRBV2 and TRBJ2-3): EPEVTQTPSHQVTQMGQEVILRCVPISNHLYFYWYRQILGQKVEFLVSFYNNEISEKSEIFDDQFSVERPDGSNFTLKIRSTKLEDSAMYFCASRTDRRSTDTQYFGPGTRLTVL.

The gene calls are TRBV10-3 and TRBJ1-5, with unresolved D. The CDR3 covers 16 residues. The germline V and J ends were trimmed by 0 bases and 0 bases, with 9 bases remaining between them. Germline V gives CDR1 ENHRY, CDR2 SYGVKD. The CDR3 DNA follows: TGTGCCATCAGTGAGTCGCTTATGGGTAGCAATCAGCCCCAGCATTTT. It yields the protein CAISESLMGSNQPQHF.

This clonotype has at least ten counts. The J gene is TRBJ2-5, the V gene TRBV7-8; 9 bases line up with TRBD1. V shed 5 bases, J shed 5 bases, and the junction held 3 bases outside the gene matches. The CDR3 spans 13 residues. The germline V gene has CDR1 SGHVS and CDR2 FQNEAQ. The CDR3 here is CASSPDRGETQYF. The CDR3 DNA reads TGTGCCAGCAGCCCAGACAGGGGGGAGACCCAGTACTTC.

This clonotype was picked up a small number of times. The chain links TRBV5-1 to TRBJ2-1; possible D gene TRBD2, 5 bases. The CDR3 has 16 residues. V gave up 4 bases and J gave up 9 bases, with 23 bases separating them. Germline values: CDR1 SGHRS, CDR2 YFSETQ. CDR3 loop: CASSAYGDSVVGEQFF. The CDR3 DNA sequence: TGCGCCAGCAGCGCGTATGGGGATAGCGTTGTGGGTGAGCAGTTCTTC.

This clonotype has more than one count but fewer than ten. J is TRBJ2-5 and V is TRBV12-3 or TRBV12-4; no firm D call. Trimming took off 6 bases at V and 1 base at J, with 12 bases between the two ends. The CDR3 length is 14 residues. In DNA form, the CDR3 reads TGTGCCAGCAGCCTCTGGGGTTTCCAAGAGACCCAGTACTTC. The encoded protein is CASSLWGFQETQYF.

The J gene is TRBJ2-1, the V gene TRBV5-1; 16 bases align to TRBD2. The CDR3 is 17 residues long. Per germline, CDR1 SGHRS and CDR2 YFSETQ. After removal of 0 bases from V and 9 bases from J, the junction contained 6 bases not matched to a gene. CDR3 amino acids: CASSLGGLAGGPSEQFF. CDR3 in DNA: TGCGCCAGCAGCTTGGGGGGACTAGCGGGAGGGCCAAGTGAGCAGTTCTTC.

This clonotype was counted between two and nine times. V gene TRBV20-1 combines with J gene TRBJ2-7, with 8 bases fitting TRBD2. The J segment lost 2 bases and the V segment lost 5 bases, leaving 8 bases of the junction unmatched. The CDR3 has 14 amino acids. The germline gives CDR1 DFQATT, CDR2 SNEGSKA (reference sequence). The CDR3 DNA sequence: TGCAGTGCTGGCAGCGGGAGCCCCCCCTACGAGCAGTACTTC. Residues: CSAGSGSPPYEQYF.

This clonotype was counted only a few times. This rearrangement joins TRBV20-1 to TRBJ1-5, with D unclear. Per germline, CDR1 DFQATT and CDR2 SNEGSKA (reference sequence). The CDR3 is 15 amino acids. V was pared by 0 bases and J by 7 bases, with 16 bases between. The CDR3 DNA reads as TGCAGTGCTAGAGACCAGGCCCTCCTAGAGCAGCCCCAGCATTTT. Translating it yields CSARDQALLEQPQHF.

This chain uses TRBV6-5 with TRBJ2-1; 8 bases align to TRBD2. This CDR3 comprises 12 residues. Germline values: CDR1 MNHEY, CDR2 SVGAGI. After removal of 4 bases from V and 12 bases from J, the junction contained 5 bases not matched to a gene. In DNA, the CDR3 is TGTGCCAGCAGTTCTCCGGGACTAGGGCAGTTCTTC. Its protein is CASSSPGLGQFF.

Written as DNA, the CDR3 is TGCAGTGCTAAACCGGGACTAGCGGACGAGCAGTACTTC. Protein product: CSAKPGLADEQYF. This sequence joins TRBV20-1 and TRBJ2-7, with 11 positions matching TRBD2. J lost 5 bases, V lost 4 bases, and 4 bases had no gene match. Germline CDR1 DFQATT, CDR2 SNEGSKA (reference sequence). This CDR3 contains 13 residues.

This clonotype was counted at least ten times. V and J are TRBV29-1 and TRBJ2-5; a weak D match, TRBD1 (5 bases). CDR1 is SQVTM, CDR2 ANQGSEA, per germline. Trimming removed 5 bases at V and 2 bases at J, with 12 bases between. This CDR3 spans 13 amino acids. DNA for the CDR3: TGCAGCGTTTATGACAGCAAACAAGAGACCCAGTACTTC. Translation: CSVYDSKQETQYF.

CDR3 residues: CASSLGQGADQPQHF. The CDR3 nucleotides read TGTGCCAGCAGCTTGGGACAGGGGGCGGATCAGCCCCAGCATTTT. This chain joins TRBV5-8 and TRBJ1-5; TRBD1 aligns across 10 bases. CDR1 and CDR2 from the germline V gene are SGHTS and YDEGEE. CDR3 length: 15 residues. V lost 0 bases, J lost 5 bases, and 2 bases stayed unmatched.